This T cell receptor beta chain emerged from a study of T cells in Graves' hyperthyroidism and ophthalmopathy. Across the study: Peripheral blood sampling occurred at initial diagnosis, before any treatment. Study-level points and caveats: Ophthalmopathy and stable hyperthyroidism were told apart by a 13 V-J model. Before onset, by a median of approximately 5.9 months, the model predicted ophthalmopathy.

The CDR3 has 13 amino acids. Trimming left V 3 bases short and J 7 bases short, with 10 bases between. Germline V CDR1 and CDR2: LGHNA, YNFKEQ. Exclusion followed for patients with uncontrolled infection, other autoimmune disease, pregnancy or lactation. Amplification of TCR beta CDR3 regions was performed using RNA transcripts as template. First-round RT-PCR of the TCR CDR3 relied on the HTBI primer set. TCRdb analysed the multiplex PCR reads with MiXCR anew, one entry per CDR3 protein. Here the sample spans some 570,000 distinct CDR3 sequences, 12% to 15% being singletons. Only a few counts were recorded for this clonotype. Its antigen is undetermined.

The sample was blood. This receptor was obtained from a woman aged 18-29 years with Graves' ophthalmopathy. This sequence joins TRBV4-2 and TRBJ2-1; possible D gene TRBD1, 6 bases. The CDR3 bases are TGTGCCAGCAGCCACGAAACAGGGAATGAGCAGTTCTTC. This sequence encodes CASSHETGNEQFF.